The source of this T cell receptor (beta chain) is a study of shared clonotypes between healthy human individuals. V was shortened by 6 bases and J by 1 base, with 12 bases between the two germline ends. The CDR3 is made up of 14 amino acids. CDR1 ENHRY and CDR2 SYGVKD come from the germline V gene. General study results and limits: The donor pool, a small one, limited the genetic and exposure-history diversity represented. A handful of donors shared about 5% of their naive CD4 clonotypes.

To note about this clone: Its antigen is not identified.

Among the donors, all were Caucasian adults who lived in Nashville, Tennessee. Once extracted for a subset, genomic DNA was divided evenly among several immunoSEQ plates. Clones were sequenced by immunoSEQ multiplex PCR, and TCRdb holds only the in-frame ones, with some missing. The table lists roughly 1.5 million clones, approximately 98% of them singletons. Sequenced: naive CD4+ T cells sorted from blood. Subset specified: CD45RA+ positively selected. This chain joins TRBV10-3 and TRBJ1-1; D is uncertain. The source is a man aged 25 to 45 in good health. Written as DNA, the CDR3 is TGTGCCATCAGCTCCCATGGATCGAACACTGAAGCTTTCTTT. This translates into CAISSHGSNTEAFF.